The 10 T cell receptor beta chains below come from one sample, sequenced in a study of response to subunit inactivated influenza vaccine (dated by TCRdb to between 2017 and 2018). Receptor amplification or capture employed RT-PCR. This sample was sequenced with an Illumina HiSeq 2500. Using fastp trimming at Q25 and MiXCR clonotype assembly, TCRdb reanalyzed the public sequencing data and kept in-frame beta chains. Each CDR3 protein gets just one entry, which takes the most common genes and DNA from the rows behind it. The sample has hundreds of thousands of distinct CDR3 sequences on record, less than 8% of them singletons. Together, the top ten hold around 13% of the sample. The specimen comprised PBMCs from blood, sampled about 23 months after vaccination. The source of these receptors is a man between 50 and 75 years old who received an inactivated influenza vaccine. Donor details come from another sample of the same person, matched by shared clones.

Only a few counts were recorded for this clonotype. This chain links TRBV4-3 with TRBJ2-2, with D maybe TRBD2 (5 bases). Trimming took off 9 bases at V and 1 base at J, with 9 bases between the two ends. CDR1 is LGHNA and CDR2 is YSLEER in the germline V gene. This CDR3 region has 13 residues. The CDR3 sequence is CASGRQNTGELFF. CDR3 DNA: TGCGCCAGTGGGAGACAGAACACCGGGGAGCTGTTTTTT.

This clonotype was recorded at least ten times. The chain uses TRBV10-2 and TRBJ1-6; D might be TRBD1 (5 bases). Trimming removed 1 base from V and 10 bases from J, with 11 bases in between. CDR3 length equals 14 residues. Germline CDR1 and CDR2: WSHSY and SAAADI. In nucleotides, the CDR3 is TGCGCCAGCAGTGAGTTCCAGGGTGGCTCACCCCTCCACTTT. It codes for CASSEFQGGSPLHF.

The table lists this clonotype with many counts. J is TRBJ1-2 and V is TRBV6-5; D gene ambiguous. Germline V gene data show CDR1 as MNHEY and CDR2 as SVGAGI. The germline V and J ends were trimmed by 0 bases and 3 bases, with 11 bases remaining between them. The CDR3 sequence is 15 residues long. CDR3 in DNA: TGTGCCAGCAGTTACTCGAGAGGGTCCCACTATGGCTACACCTTC. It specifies CASSYSRGSHYGYTF.

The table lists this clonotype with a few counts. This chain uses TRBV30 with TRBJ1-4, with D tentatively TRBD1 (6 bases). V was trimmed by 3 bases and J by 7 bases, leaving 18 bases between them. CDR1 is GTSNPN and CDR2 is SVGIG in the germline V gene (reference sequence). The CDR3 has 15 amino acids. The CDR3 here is CAWSPPGGPREKLFF. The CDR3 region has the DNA TGTGCCTGGAGCCCGCCCGGGGGCCCGCGTGAAAAACTGTTTTTT.

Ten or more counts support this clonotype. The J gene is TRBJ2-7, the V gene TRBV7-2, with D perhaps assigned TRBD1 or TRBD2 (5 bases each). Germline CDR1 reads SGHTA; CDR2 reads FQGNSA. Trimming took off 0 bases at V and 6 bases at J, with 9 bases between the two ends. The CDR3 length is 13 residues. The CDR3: CASSLATGTEQYF. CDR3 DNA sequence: TGTGCCAGCAGCTTAGCCACGGGGACCGAGCAGTACTTC.

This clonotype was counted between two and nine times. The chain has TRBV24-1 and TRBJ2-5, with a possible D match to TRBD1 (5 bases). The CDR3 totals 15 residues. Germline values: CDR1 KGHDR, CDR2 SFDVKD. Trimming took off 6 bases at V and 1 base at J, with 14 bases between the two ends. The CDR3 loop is CATSNSRAVQETQYF. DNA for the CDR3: TGTGCCACCAGTAATTCCAGGGCGGTCCAAGAGACCCAGTACTTC.

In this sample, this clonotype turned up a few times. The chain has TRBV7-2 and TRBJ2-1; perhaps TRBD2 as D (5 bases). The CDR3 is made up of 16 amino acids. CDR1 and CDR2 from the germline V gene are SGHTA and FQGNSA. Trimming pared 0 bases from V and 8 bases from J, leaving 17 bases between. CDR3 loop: CASSLAVGLPTDEQFF. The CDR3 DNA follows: TGTGCCAGCAGCTTAGCGGTAGGACTCCCTACAGATGAGCAGTTCTTC.

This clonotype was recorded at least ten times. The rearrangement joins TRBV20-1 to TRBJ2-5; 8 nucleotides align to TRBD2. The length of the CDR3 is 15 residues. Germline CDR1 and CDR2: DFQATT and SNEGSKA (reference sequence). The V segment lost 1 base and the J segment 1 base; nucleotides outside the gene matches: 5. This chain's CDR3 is CSARALAGSQETQYF. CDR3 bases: TGCAGTGCTAGAGCGCTAGCGGGCAGCCAAGAGACCCAGTACTTC.

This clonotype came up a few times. The CDR3 coding sequence is TGCGCCAGCAGCCAGGCTAGCGGGGGCCATCAAGAGACCCAGTACTTC. This gives the protein CASSQASGGHQETQYF. The chain couples TRBV4-1 to TRBJ2-5, with 10 nucleotides matching TRBD2. Germline V lookup: CDR1 MGHRA, CDR2 YSYEKL. V shed 3 bases and J 2 bases; nucleotides not matched to a gene: 6. The CDR3 runs 16 residues.

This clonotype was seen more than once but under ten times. CDR3 in amino acids: CSGSRGTDEQYF. CDR3 nucleotides: TGCAGTGGAAGTCGCGGGACCGACGAGCAGTACTTC. The chain joins TRBV20-1 to TRBJ2-7; a possible D gene is TRBD2 (6 bases). CDR1 DFQATT and CDR2 SNEGSKA come from the germline V gene (reference sequence). Trimming took off 7 bases at V and 5 bases at J, with 15 bases between the two ends. The CDR3 spans 12 residues.